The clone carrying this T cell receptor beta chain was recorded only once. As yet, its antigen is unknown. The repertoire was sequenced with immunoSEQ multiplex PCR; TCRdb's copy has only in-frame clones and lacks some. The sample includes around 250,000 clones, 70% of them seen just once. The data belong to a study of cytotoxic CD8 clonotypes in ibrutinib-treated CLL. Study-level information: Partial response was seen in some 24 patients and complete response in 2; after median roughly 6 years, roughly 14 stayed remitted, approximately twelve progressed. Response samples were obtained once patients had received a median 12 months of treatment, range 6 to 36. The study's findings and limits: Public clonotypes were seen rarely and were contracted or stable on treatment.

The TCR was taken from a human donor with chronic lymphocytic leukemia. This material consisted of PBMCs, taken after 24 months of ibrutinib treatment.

For the CDR3, the DNA is TGTGCCAGCAGTTTGGGGGGCCGCCCCTCCGAGCAGTACTTC. Encoded protein: CASSLGGRPSEQYF. V usage is TRBV27 and J usage is TRBJ2-7, with D perhaps assigned TRBD1 or TRBD2 (6 bases each). The length of the CDR3 is 14 residues. The ends were cut back, 3 bases at V and 6 bases at J, with 15 bases in the middle. CDR1 and CDR2 (germline): MNHEY, SMNVEV (reference sequence).